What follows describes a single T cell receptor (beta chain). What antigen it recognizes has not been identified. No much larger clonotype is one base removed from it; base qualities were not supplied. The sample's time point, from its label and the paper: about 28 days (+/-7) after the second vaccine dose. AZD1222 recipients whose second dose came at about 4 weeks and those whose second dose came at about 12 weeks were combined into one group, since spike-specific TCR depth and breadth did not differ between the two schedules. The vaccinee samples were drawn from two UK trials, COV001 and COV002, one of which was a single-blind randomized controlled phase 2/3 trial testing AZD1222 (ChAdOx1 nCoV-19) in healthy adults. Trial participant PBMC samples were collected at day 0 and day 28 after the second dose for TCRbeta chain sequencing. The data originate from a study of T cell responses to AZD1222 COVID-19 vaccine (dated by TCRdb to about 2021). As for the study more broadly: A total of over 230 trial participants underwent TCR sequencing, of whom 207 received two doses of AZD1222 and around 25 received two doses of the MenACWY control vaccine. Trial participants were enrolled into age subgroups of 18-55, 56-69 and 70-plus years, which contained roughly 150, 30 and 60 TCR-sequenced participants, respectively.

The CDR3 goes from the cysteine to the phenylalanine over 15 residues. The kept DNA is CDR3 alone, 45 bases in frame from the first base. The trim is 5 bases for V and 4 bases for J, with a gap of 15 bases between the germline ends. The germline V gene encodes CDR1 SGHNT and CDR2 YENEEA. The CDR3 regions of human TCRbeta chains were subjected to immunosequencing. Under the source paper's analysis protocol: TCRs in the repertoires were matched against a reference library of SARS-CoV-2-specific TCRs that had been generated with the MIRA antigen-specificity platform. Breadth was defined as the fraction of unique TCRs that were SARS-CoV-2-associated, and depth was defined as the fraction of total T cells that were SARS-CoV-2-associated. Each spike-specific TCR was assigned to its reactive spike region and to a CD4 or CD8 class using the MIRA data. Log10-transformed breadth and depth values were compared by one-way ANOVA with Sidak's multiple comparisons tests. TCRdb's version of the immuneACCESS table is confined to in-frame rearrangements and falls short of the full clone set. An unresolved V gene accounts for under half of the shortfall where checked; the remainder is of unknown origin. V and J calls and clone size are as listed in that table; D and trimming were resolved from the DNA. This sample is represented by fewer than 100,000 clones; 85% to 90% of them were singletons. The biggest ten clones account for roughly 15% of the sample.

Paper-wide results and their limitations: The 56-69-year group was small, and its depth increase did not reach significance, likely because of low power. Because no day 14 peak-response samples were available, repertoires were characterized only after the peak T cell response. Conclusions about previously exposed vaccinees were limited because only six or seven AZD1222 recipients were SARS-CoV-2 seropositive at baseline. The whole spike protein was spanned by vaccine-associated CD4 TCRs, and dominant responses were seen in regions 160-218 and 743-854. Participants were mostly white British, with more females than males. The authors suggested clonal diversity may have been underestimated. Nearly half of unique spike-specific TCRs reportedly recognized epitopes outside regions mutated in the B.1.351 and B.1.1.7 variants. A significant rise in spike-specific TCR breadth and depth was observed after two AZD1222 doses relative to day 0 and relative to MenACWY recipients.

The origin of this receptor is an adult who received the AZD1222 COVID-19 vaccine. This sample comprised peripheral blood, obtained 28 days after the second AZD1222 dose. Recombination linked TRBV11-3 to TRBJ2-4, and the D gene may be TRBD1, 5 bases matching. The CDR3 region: CASSPMAGPKNIQYF. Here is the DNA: TGTGCCAGCAGCCCGATGGCAGGGCCTAAAAACATTCAGTACTTC.